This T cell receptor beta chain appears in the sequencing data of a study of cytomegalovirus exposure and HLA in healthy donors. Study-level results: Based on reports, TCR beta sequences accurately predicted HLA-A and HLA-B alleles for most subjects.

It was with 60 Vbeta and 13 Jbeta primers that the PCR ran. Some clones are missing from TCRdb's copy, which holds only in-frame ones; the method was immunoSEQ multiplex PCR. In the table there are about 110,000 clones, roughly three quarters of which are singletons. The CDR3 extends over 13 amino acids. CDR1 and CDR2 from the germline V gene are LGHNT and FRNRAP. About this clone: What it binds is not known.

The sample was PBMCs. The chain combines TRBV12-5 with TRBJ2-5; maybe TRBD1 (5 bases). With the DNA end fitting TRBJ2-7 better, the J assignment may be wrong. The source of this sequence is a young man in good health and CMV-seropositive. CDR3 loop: CASGFRAAYEQYF. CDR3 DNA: TGTGCTAGTGGTTTCAGGGCTGCCTACGAGCAGTACTTC.